A single sample gave rise to the 4 T cell receptor beta chains below, sequenced in a study of cytomegalovirus exposure and HLA in healthy donors. The PCR used 60 Vbeta and 13 Jbeta primers. Assay: immunoSEQ multiplex PCR; the TCRdb copy retains only in-frame clones and omits some. The table shows roughly 100,000 clones, with over 75% occurring only once. The material sequenced was PBMCs. These receptors were taken from a man aged 55-75 years in good health and CMV-seronegative.

This rearrangement joins TRBV27 to TRBJ1-6; D not certain. This CDR3 is 14 amino acids long. CDR1 and CDR2 (germline): MNHEY, SMNVEV (reference sequence). Deletions cut 3 bases from V and 4 bases from J, with 7 bases between. This CDR3 is CASSFGGYNSPLHF. The CDR3 nucleotides read TGTGCCAGCAGTTTTGGCGGGTATAATTCACCCCTCCACTTT.

The chain links TRBV28 to TRBJ1-1; the D gene is possibly TRBD1 (5 bases). The CDR3 runs 17 residues. Germline CDR1 is MDHEN and CDR2 is SYDVKM. V lost 4 bases to trimming and J lost 1 base, with 19 bases between them. DNA for the CDR3: TGTGCCAGCAGTTACCCGCGGGGGGGACTTCGGAACACTGAAGCTTTCTTT. The encoded protein is CASSYPRGGLRNTEAFF.

This rearrangement joins TRBV7-9 to TRBJ2-5; 13 bases are a match to TRBD2. The CDR3 runs to 16 residues. The V and J ends lost 4 bases and 4 bases, in that order; junction bases with no gene match: 6. Germline V gene lookup returns CDR1 SEHNR and CDR2 FQNEAQ (reference sequence). The CDR3 DNA reads as TGTGCCAGCAGCTCCGGACTAGCGGGGGTGGGAGAGACCCAGTACTTC. This encodes CASSSGLAGVGETQYF.

CDR3 DNA sequence: TGTGCCAGCAGTTTGGGACTAGCGGGGGTAAATGAGCAGTTCTTC. Protein product: CASSLGLAGVNEQFF. This chain connects TRBV25-1 to TRBJ2-1, with 14 bases lining up with TRBD2. CDR1 is MGHDK and CDR2 is SYGVNS in the germline V gene. The CDR3 sequence is 15 residues long. V lost 5 bases to trimming and J lost 7 bases; unmatched junction nucleotides: 4.